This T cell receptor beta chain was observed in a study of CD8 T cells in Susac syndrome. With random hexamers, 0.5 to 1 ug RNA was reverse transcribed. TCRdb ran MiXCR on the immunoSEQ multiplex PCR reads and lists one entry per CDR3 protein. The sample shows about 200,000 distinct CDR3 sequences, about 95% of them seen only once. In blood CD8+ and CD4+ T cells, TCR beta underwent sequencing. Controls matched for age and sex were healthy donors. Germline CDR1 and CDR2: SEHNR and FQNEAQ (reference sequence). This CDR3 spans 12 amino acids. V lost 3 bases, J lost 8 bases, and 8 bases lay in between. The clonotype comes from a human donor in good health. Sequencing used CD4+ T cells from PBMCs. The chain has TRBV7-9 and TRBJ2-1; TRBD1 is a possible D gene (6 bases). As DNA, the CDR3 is TGTGCCAGCAGCTTTGGGGGCGATGAGCAGTTCTTC. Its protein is CASSFGGDEQFF.